The 8 T cell receptor beta chains reported below all come from one sample, sequenced in a study of T cells in Graves' hyperthyroidism and ophthalmopathy. From RNA transcripts, TCR beta CDR3 regions were amplified. Using the HTBI primer set, a first-round RT-PCR was run on the TCR CDR3. MiXCR, run by TCRdb on the multiplex PCR reads, gives a single entry per CDR3 protein. Of hundreds of thousands of distinct CDR3 sequences in the sample, around 20% were seen once. Sequencing input: blood. The receptors were sampled from a woman in her forties or fifties with Graves' hyperthyroidism that later progressed to Graves' ophthalmopathy.

This clonotype was seen at least ten times. V usage is TRBV20-1 and J usage is TRBJ1-2; 8 bases agree with TRBD1. With 6 bases clipped from V and 7 bases from J, the junction kept 16 bases outside the gene matches. The CDR3 is 15 amino acids. CDR1 is DFQATT, CDR2 SNEGSKA, per germline (reference sequence). CDR3 region: CSALGQGSRYCGYTF. In DNA, the CDR3 is TGCAGTGCCCTTGGACAGGGATCTCGCTACTGTGGCTACACCTTC.

This clonotype was counted many times. The V and J genes are TRBV2 and TRBJ1-2, with a tentative D call TRBD1 (5 bases). The V gene's germline CDR1 is SNHLY and CDR2 FYNNEI. The CDR3 is 13 amino acids. V lost 2 bases and J 4 bases, leaving 8 bases between the germline ends. In nucleotides, the CDR3 is TGTGCCAGCAGTGAACAGGGAGGCTATGGCTACACCTTC. Amino acids: CASSEQGGYGYTF.

As regards this clonotype: The junction differs from germline at one of its ends, possibly a read error. The chain has TRBV7-3 and TRBJ1-1, with TRBD1 as a possible D gene (5 bases). CDR1 is SGHTA and CDR2 is FQGTGA in the germline V gene. The CDR3 covers 15 residues. The CDR3 nucleotides are TGTGCCAGCAGCTTAGGAGTAGCCGGGACCACTGAAGCTTCCTTT. Translation: CASSLGVAGTTEASF.

A few counts support this clonotype. The J gene is TRBJ1-2, the V gene TRBV10-3; TRBD1 aligns across 8 bases. V shed 3 bases and J 5 bases; nucleotides not matched to a gene: 5. This CDR3 has 14 residues. Germline V gene lookup returns CDR1 ENHRY and CDR2 SYGVKD. DNA for the CDR3: TGTGCCATCAGTGATGGACAGGGCCGGTATGGCTACACCTTC. It codes for CAISDGQGRYGYTF.

This clonotype was seen more than once but under ten times. CDR3 in amino acids: CASRTGTTNTGELFF. The CDR3 DNA reads as TGTGCCAGCAGAACCGGGACGACGAACACCGGGGAGCTGTTTTTT. This rearrangement joins TRBV6-2 or TRBV6-3 to TRBJ2-2; D may match TRBD1 or TRBD2 (5 bases each). V lost 6 bases and J 0 bases, leaving 11 bases between the germline ends. CDR1 MNHEY and CDR2 SVGEGT come from the germline V gene. There are 15 residues in the CDR3.

The chain links TRBV9 to TRBJ2-2; 12 bases are shared with TRBD2. This CDR3 comprises 16 residues. J gave up 5 bases and V 3 bases, and 5 bases lay outside the gene matches. Looked up from germline, CDR1 is SGDLS and CDR2 is YYNGEE. CDR3 nucleotides: TGTGCCAGCAGCGCAGGACTAGCGGGGCGAACCGGGGAGCTGTTTTTT. It codes for CASSAGLAGRTGELFF.

This clonotype was observed a few times. V and J are TRBV12-3 or TRBV12-4 and TRBJ2-7, with TRBD1 matching 8 bases. V dropped 2 bases and J dropped 10; count of bases not matched to a gene: 10. The CDR3 totals 14 residues. Here the CDR3 DNA reads TGTGCCAGCAGTTTATTGGGACAGGCTACGAGTCAGTACTTC. Protein: CASSLLGQATSQYF.

This clonotype was observed a handful of times. The J gene is TRBJ2-1, the V gene TRBV27, with D tentatively TRBD2 (6 bases). Germline lookup yields CDR1 MNHEY and CDR2 SMNVEV (reference sequence). The CDR3 is 18 residues long. V was shortened by 6 bases and J by 0 bases, with 21 bases between the two germline ends. The CDR3 loop is CASRALRDSHSSYNEQFF. The CDR3 DNA sequence: TGTGCCAGCAGGGCCCTCCGGGACTCCCATAGCTCCTACAATGAGCAGTTCTTC.